A selection of T cell receptor beta chains follows, all from one sample in a study of cytomegalovirus exposure and HLA in healthy donors. Method: immunoSEQ multiplex PCR; TCRdb's copy keeps in-frame clones and lacks some. Its clone listing holds 68,000 or so clones. Sequenced material: PBMCs. These receptors originate from a female donor in good health and CMV-seropositive. CDR3s include the opening cysteine and the closing phenylalanine or tryptophan. The order of the fields is D gene, J gene, V gene, CDR3 protein, CDR3 DNA. A D gene is named only where the DNA matches it firmly.

d_call: TRBD2; j_call: TRBJ2-1; v_call: TRBV30; cdr3_aa: CAWSTGLAGSYNEQFF; cdr3_nt: TGTGCCTGGAGTACGGGACTAGCGGGGTCGTACAATGAGCAGTTCTTC
d_call: TRBD1; j_call: TRBJ1-5; v_call: TRBV6-6; cdr3_aa: CASSRGQGSQPQHF; cdr3_nt: TGTGCCAGCAGCCGCGGACAGGGGAGTCAGCCCCAGCATTTT
d_call: TRBD2; j_call: TRBJ2-1; v_call: TRBV18; cdr3_aa: CASSLFSSGVGNEQFF; cdr3_nt: TGTGCCAGCTCACTTTTCTCTAGCGGGGTTGGGAATGAGCAGTTCTTC
d_call: TRBD1; j_call: TRBJ2-7; v_call: TRBV6-1; cdr3_aa: CASIPGQRPYEQYF; cdr3_nt: TGTGCCAGCATACCGGGACAGAGGCCCTACGAGCAGTACTTC
d_call: NA; j_call: TRBJ2-3; v_call: TRBV5-4; cdr3_aa: CASSSGSLAPTDTQYF; cdr3_nt: TGTGCCAGCAGCTCCGGCTCCTTAGCGCCCACAGATACGCAGTATTTT
d_call: TRBD1; j_call: TRBJ1-4; v_call: TRBV23-1; cdr3_aa: CASSQSMRQGPGRKEKLFF; cdr3_nt: TGCGCCAGCAGTCAATCAATGAGACAGGGGCCCGGGCGGAAAGAAAAACTGTTTTTT
d_call: NA; j_call: TRBJ2-5; v_call: TRBV29-1; cdr3_aa: CSVGTGEVTGTQYF; cdr3_nt: TGCAGCGTCGGAACCGGGGAGGTCACGGGGACCCAGTACTTC
d_call: TRBD1; j_call: TRBJ1-1; v_call: TRBV30; cdr3_aa: CAWSEGQGKPFF; cdr3_nt: TGTGCCTGGAGCGAGGGACAGGGGAAGCCTTTCTTT
d_call: NA; j_call: TRBJ1-5; v_call: TRBV23-1; cdr3_aa: CASSRGGENQPQHF; cdr3_nt: TGCGCCAGCAGTCGCGGGGGGGAAAATCAGCCCCAGCATTTT
d_call: TRBD1; j_call: TRBJ2-7; v_call: TRBV5-1; cdr3_aa: CASSLRDRSYEQYF; cdr3_nt: TGCGCCAGCAGCTTAAGGGACAGGTCCTACGAGCAGTACTTC
d_call: TRBD1; j_call: TRBJ2-3; v_call: TRBV10-3; cdr3_aa: CATRGQGEGGTQYF; cdr3_nt: TGTGCCACCCGCGGACAGGGGGAAGGGGGGACGCAGTATTTT
d_call: TRBD1; j_call: TRBJ2-2; v_call: TRBV29-1; cdr3_aa: CSVDTGATNTGELFF; cdr3_nt: TGCAGCGTGGATACAGGGGCTACTAACACCGGGGAGCTGTTTTTT
d_call: TRBD1; j_call: TRBJ1-6; v_call: TRBV6-5; cdr3_aa: CASSSGQGAFSPLHF; cdr3_nt: TGTGCCAGCAGTTCGGGACAGGGGGCGTTTTCACCCCTCCACTTT
d_call: TRBD2; j_call: TRBJ2-4; v_call: TRBV27; cdr3_aa: CASSDQRELAKNIQYF; cdr3_nt: TGTGCCAGCAGCGACCAGCGGGAGTTGGCCAAAAACATTCAGTACTTC
d_call: NA; j_call: TRBJ1-1; v_call: TRBV7-8; cdr3_aa: CASRPGAMNTEAFF; cdr3_nt: TGTGCCAGCAGACCAGGGGCCATGAACACTGAAGCTTTCTTT
d_call: TRBD1; j_call: TRBJ1-5; v_call: TRBV29-1; cdr3_aa: CSVGDRVNQPQHF; cdr3_nt: TGCAGCGTCGGCGACAGGGTTAATCAGCCCCAGCATTTT
d_call: NA; j_call: TRBJ1-6; v_call: TRBV5-4; cdr3_aa: CASREDSYNSPLHF; cdr3_nt: TGTGCCAGCCGCGAGGACTCCTATAATTCACCCCTCCACTTT
d_call: NA; j_call: TRBJ1-2; v_call: TRBV6-4; cdr3_aa: CASSDSAVGGGRKGGYTF; cdr3_nt: TGTGCCAGCAGTGACTCGGCGGTAGGCGGAGGCCGCAAAGGTGGCTACACCTTC
d_call: TRBD2; j_call: TRBJ2-2; v_call: TRBV30; cdr3_aa: CAWRVSGANTGELFF; cdr3_nt: TGTGCCTGGAGGGTGAGCGGGGCGAACACCGGGGAGCTGTTTTTT
d_call: TRBD2; j_call: TRBJ2-7; v_call: TRBV27; cdr3_aa: CASSLRRLAGGPEQYF; cdr3_nt: TGTGCCAGCAGTTTAAGGCGACTAGCGGGAGGTCCCGAGCAGTACTTC
d_call: TRBD2; j_call: TRBJ2-7; v_call: TRBV7-2; cdr3_aa: CASSLAFTSGRPYEQYF; cdr3_nt: TGTGCCAGCAGCTTAGCTTTTACTAGCGGGAGACCCTACGAGCAGTACTTC
d_call: TRBD1; j_call: TRBJ1-2; v_call: TRBV6-5; cdr3_aa: CASKLPGTGHGYTF; cdr3_nt: TGTGCCAGCAAACTACCCGGGACAGGGCATGGCTACACCTTC
d_call: NA; j_call: TRBJ2-5; v_call: TRBV15; cdr3_aa: CATSKGGDPQETQYF; cdr3_nt: TGTGCCACCAGCAAAGGAGGGGACCCGCAAGAGACCCAGTACTTC
d_call: NA; j_call: TRBJ1-1; v_call: TRBV6-4; cdr3_aa: CASRQTPSSEAFF; cdr3_nt: TGTGCCTCCCGACAGACTCCTTCCAGTGAAGCTTTCTTT